These T cell receptor beta chains were read from a single sample in a study of blood T cell repertoires in COVID-19. Repertoires were generated with immunoSEQ multiplex PCR, while TCRdb's copy carries only in-frame clones and drops some. The sample includes hundreds of thousands of clones, approximately 90% of them seen just once. Sequenced input: PBMCs or T cells enriched from blood (not recorded which). The receptor set was obtained from a woman between 55 and 75 years old who had recovered from COVID-19. The CDR3 runs from the conserved cysteine through the conserved F or W. D genes are given only for firm matches. Clone size is not always given. Where it is, it says once, few, many or a class for expanded clones.

D gene: NA
clone size: NA
V gene: TRBV28
J gene: TRBJ1-5
CDR3 protein: CASSLSRESQPQHF
CDR3 DNA: TGTGCCAGCAGTTTGTCCAGGGAAAGTCAGCCCCAGCATTTT

D gene: NA
clone size: NA
V gene: TRBV28
J gene: TRBJ1-3
CDR3 protein: CASSSASSGNTIYF
CDR3 DNA: TGTGCCAGCAGTTCTGCTAGCTCTGGAAACACCATATATTTT

D gene: TRBD1
clone size: NA
V gene: TRBV19
J gene: TRBJ1-2
CDR3 protein: CASRDRDHYGYTF
CDR3 DNA: TGTGCCAGTAGGGACAGGGATCATTATGGCTACACCTTC

D gene: TRBD1
clone size: NA
V gene: TRBV18
J gene: TRBJ1-4
CDR3 protein: CASSPLGTDEKLFF
CDR3 DNA: TGTGCCAGCTCACCCCTCGGGACAGATGAAAAACTGTTTTTT

D gene: NA
clone size: NA
V gene: TRBV5-1
J gene: TRBJ2-1
CDR3 protein: CASSRGQSYNEQFF
CDR3 DNA: TGCGCCAGCAGCAGAGGACAGAGTTACAATGAGCAGTTCTTC

D gene: NA
clone size: NA
V gene: TRBV2
J gene: TRBJ1-5
CDR3 protein: CASSRVTQPQHF
CDR3 DNA: TGTGCCAGCAGCAGGGTTACTCAGCCCCAGCATTTT

D gene: TRBD1
clone size: NA
V gene: TRBV25-1
J gene: TRBJ1-2
CDR3 protein: CASTPGTAYGYTF
CDR3 DNA: TGTGCCAGCACCCCCGGGACAGCCTATGGCTACACCTTC

D gene: NA
clone size: NA
V gene: TRBV6-1
J gene: TRBJ1-5
CDR3 protein: CASSDTFNYQPQHF
CDR3 DNA: TGTGCCAGCAGTGATACCTTTAACTATCAGCCCCAGCATTTT

D gene: NA
clone size: NA
V gene: TRBV11-2
J gene: TRBJ1-2
CDR3 protein: CASSSTDSAF
CDR3 DNA: TGTGCCAGCAGCTCTACGGATAGCGCCTTC

D gene: NA
clone size: NA
V gene: TRBV23-1
J gene: TRBJ2-1
CDR3 protein: CASSQSWRYNEQFF
CDR3 DNA: TGCGCCAGCAGTCAATCTTGGCGGTACAATGAGCAGTTCTTC

D gene: TRBD2
clone size: once
V gene: TRBV5-5
J gene: TRBJ2-3
CDR3 protein: CASSSSLRGLAGGPDTQYF
CDR3 DNA: TGTGCCAGCAGCAGCTCACTCCGGGGCCTGGCGGGGGGGCCAGATACGCAGTATTTT

D gene: TRBD1
clone size: NA
V gene: TRBV19
J gene: TRBJ2-7
CDR3 protein: CASSPGTGLYEQYF
CDR3 DNA: TGTGCCAGTAGTCCCGGGACAGGGCTCTACGAGCAGTACTTC

D gene: NA
clone size: NA
V gene: TRBV5-6
J gene: TRBJ1-2
CDR3 protein: CASSSGQTNYGYTF
CDR3 DNA: TGTGCCAGCAGCTCTGGACAGACTAACTATGGCTACACCTTC

D gene: TRBD1
clone size: NA
V gene: TRBV29-1
J gene: TRBJ1-2
CDR3 protein: CSVEDLIPGQDFNYGYTF
CDR3 DNA: TGCAGCGTTGAAGACTTGATCCCGGGACAGGATTTTAACTATGGCTACACCTTC

D gene: TRBD1
clone size: once
V gene: TRBV3-1/TRBV3-2
J gene: TRBJ2-2
CDR3 protein: CASSHLTGGTGELFF
CDR3 DNA: TGTGCCAGCAGCCATTTAACAGGGGGTACCGGGGAGCTGTTTTTT

D gene: NA
clone size: NA
V gene: TRBV19
J gene: TRBJ2-3
CDR3 protein: CASSIGLSTDTQYF
CDR3 DNA: TGTGCCAGTAGTATAGGACTCTCCACAGATACGCAGTATTTT

D gene: TRBD1
clone size: once
V gene: TRBV7-6
J gene: TRBJ1-3
CDR3 protein: CASSPRQGASSGNTIYF
CDR3 DNA: TGTGCCAGCAGCCCCCGACAGGGGGCTTCCTCTGGAAACACCATATATTTT

D gene: TRBD2
clone size: NA
V gene: TRBV30
J gene: TRBJ2-5
CDR3 protein: CAWSVIAGGPETQYF
CDR3 DNA: TGTGCCTGGAGTGTGATAGCGGGGGGGCCGGAGACCCAGTACTTC

D gene: NA
clone size: few
V gene: TRBV3-1/TRBV3-2
J gene: TRBJ2-7
CDR3 protein: CASSQDVAIIYEQYF
CDR3 DNA: TGTGCCAGCAGCCAAGATGTTGCGATTATCTACGAGCAGTACTTC

D gene: NA
clone size: once
V gene: TRBV6-5
J gene: TRBJ2-2
CDR3 protein: CAGRTQPNTGELFF
CDR3 DNA: TGTGCCGGGAGGACTCAACCGAACACCGGGGAGCTGTTTTTT

D gene: NA
clone size: NA
V gene: TRBV2
J gene: TRBJ2-5
CDR3 protein: CASSRLVETQYF
CDR3 DNA: TGTGCCAGCAGTAGATTAGTGGAGACCCAGTACTTC

D gene: TRBD1
clone size: NA
V gene: TRBV2
J gene: TRBJ2-2
CDR3 protein: CASSEARTGYTGELFF
CDR3 DNA: TGTGCCAGCAGTGAAGCCCGGACAGGGTACACCGGGGAGCTGTTTTTT

D gene: NA
clone size: NA
V gene: TRBV19
J gene: TRBJ1-5
CDR3 protein: CASSIGTGNGQPQHF
CDR3 DNA: TGTGCCAGTAGTATAGGAACAGGGAATGGTCAGCCCCAGCATTTT

D gene: NA
clone size: NA
V gene: TRBV21-1
J gene: TRBJ2-3
CDR3 protein: CASSKGEPLAGGLQSTDTQYF
CDR3 DNA: TGTGCCAGCAGCAAAGGGGAGCCACTAGCGGGGGGCCTCCAGAGCACAGATACGCAGTATTTT

D gene: TRBD1
clone size: NA
V gene: TRBV29-1
J gene: TRBJ1-1
CDR3 protein: CSVHRGSEAFF
CDR3 DNA: TGCAGCGTTCACAGGGGCTCTGAAGCTTTCTTT

D gene: NA
clone size: once
V gene: TRBV5-1
J gene: TRBJ2-1
CDR3 protein: CASRPQGRNEQFF
CDR3 DNA: TGCGCCAGCAGACCACAGGGACGGAATGAGCAGTTCTTC

D gene: TRBD1
clone size: NA
V gene: TRBV28
J gene: TRBJ1-5
CDR3 protein: CASSSGTVGLNQPQHF
CDR3 DNA: TGTGCCAGCAGTTCCGGGACAGTGGGCCTCAATCAGCCCCAGCATTTT

D gene: TRBD2
clone size: NA
V gene: TRBV29-1
J gene: TRBJ2-3
CDR3 protein: CSTTSGGADTQYF
CDR3 DNA: TGCAGTACGACTAGCGGGGGGGCAGATACGCAGTATTTT

D gene: TRBD1
clone size: once
V gene: TRBV6-5
J gene: TRBJ1-2
CDR3 protein: CASSPTGGPNYGYTF
CDR3 DNA: TGTGCCAGCAGTCCGACAGGGGGACCTAACTATGGCTACACCTTC

D gene: NA
clone size: NA
V gene: TRBV10-1
J gene: TRBJ2-7
CDR3 protein: CASSESEGGVFEQYF
CDR3 DNA: TGCGCCAGCAGTGAGTCGGAAGGAGGTGTGTTTGAGCAGTACTTC

D gene: NA
clone size: NA
V gene: TRBV2
J gene: TRBJ2-2
CDR3 protein: CASRLLATNTGELFF
CDR3 DNA: TGTGCCAGCAGGTTACTAGCAACTAACACCGGGGAGCTGTTTTTT

D gene: TRBD1
clone size: NA
V gene: TRBV19
J gene: TRBJ1-5
CDR3 protein: CASSPGQGVLYSNQPQHF
CDR3 DNA: TGTGCCAGTAGTCCGGGACAGGGGGTCCTATATAGCAATCAGCCCCAGCATTTT

D gene: TRBD1
clone size: NA
V gene: TRBV5-1
J gene: TRBJ1-6
CDR3 protein: CASSFKGQGSYNSPLHF
CDR3 DNA: TGCGCCAGCAGCTTTAAGGGACAGGGCTCCTATAATTCACCCCTCCACTTT

D gene: TRBD1
clone size: NA
V gene: TRBV10-1
J gene: TRBJ1-1
CDR3 protein: CASRTGAHGNTEAFF
CDR3 DNA: TGCGCCAGCAGGACAGGGGCCCATGGGAACACTGAAGCTTTCTTT

D gene: TRBD2
clone size: NA
V gene: TRBV7-9
J gene: TRBJ2-1
CDR3 protein: CASSLWTSGDEQFF
CDR3 DNA: TGTGCCAGCAGCCTATGGACTAGCGGCGATGAGCAGTTCTTC

D gene: TRBD2
clone size: few
V gene: TRBV18
J gene: TRBJ2-2
CDR3 protein: CASSRTSGVTGELFF
CDR3 DNA: TGTGCCAGCTCCCGGACTAGCGGGGTCACCGGGGAGCTGTTTTTT

D gene: NA
clone size: NA
V gene: TRBV5-1
J gene: TRBJ2-3
CDR3 protein: CASSAGQLTDTQYF
CDR3 DNA: TGCGCCAGCAGTGCTGGACAACTCACAGATACGCAGTATTTT

D gene: NA
clone size: NA
V gene: TRBV18
J gene: TRBJ1-1
CDR3 protein: CASSPREGTMNTEAFF
CDR3 DNA: TGTGCCAGCTCACCACGGGAGGGGACGATGAACACTGAAGCTTTCTTT

D gene: NA
clone size: NA
V gene: TRBV2
J gene: TRBJ1-5
CDR3 protein: CASSENPVSGQPQHF
CDR3 DNA: TGTGCCAGCAGTGAAAACCCGGTCTCGGGGCAGCCCCAGCATTTT

D gene: NA
clone size: NA
V gene: TRBV7-9
J gene: TRBJ1-6
CDR3 protein: CASSLGRSSYNSPLHF
CDR3 DNA: TGTGCCAGCAGCTTAGGGAGGAGCTCCTATAATTCACCCCTCCACTTT

D gene: NA
clone size: once
V gene: TRBV18
J gene: TRBJ2-5
CDR3 protein: CASSLTLGTPQETQYF
CDR3 DNA: TGTGCCAGCTCACTGACCCTCGGGACTCCCCAAGAGACCCAGTACTTC

D gene: TRBD1
clone size: NA
V gene: TRBV7-9
J gene: TRBJ1-4
CDR3 protein: CASSAGQGPNEKLFF
CDR3 DNA: TGTGCCAGCAGCGCTGGACAGGGCCCTAATGAAAAACTGTTTTTT

D gene: NA
clone size: NA
V gene: TRBV20-1
J gene: TRBJ1-1
CDR3 protein: CSARDRTEAFF
CDR3 DNA: TGCAGTGCTAGAGATCGCACAGAAGCTTTCTTT

D gene: NA
clone size: NA
V gene: TRBV7-9
J gene: TRBJ2-7
CDR3 protein: CASSFPWGGEIYEQYF
CDR3 DNA: TGTGCCAGCAGCTTTCCCTGGGGCGGGGAGATCTACGAGCAGTACTTC

D gene: NA
clone size: NA
V gene: TRBV27
J gene: TRBJ1-2
CDR3 protein: CASSLWGRREDGYTF
CDR3 DNA: TGTGCCAGCAGTTTATGGGGCAGGCGGGAAGATGGCTACACCTTC

D gene: NA
clone size: NA
V gene: TRBV5-5
J gene: TRBJ2-4
CDR3 protein: CASSQGVSENIQYF
CDR3 DNA: TGTGCCAGCAGCCAAGGGGTCTCAGAAAACATTCAGTACTTC

D gene: NA
clone size: NA
V gene: TRBV2
J gene: TRBJ1-5
CDR3 protein: CASSQTVNQPQHF
CDR3 DNA: TGTGCCAGCAGTCAAACAGTGAACCAGCCCCAGCATTTT

D gene: TRBD2
clone size: NA
V gene: TRBV5-1
J gene: TRBJ2-3
CDR3 protein: CASRGGISTDTQYF
CDR3 DNA: TGCGCCAGCCGCGGGGGGATTAGCACAGATACGCAGTATTTT

D gene: NA
clone size: NA
V gene: TRBV7-2
J gene: TRBJ1-1
CDR3 protein: CASSPTRNTEAFF
CDR3 DNA: TGTGCCAGCAGCCCTACGAGGAACACTGAAGCTTTCTTT

D gene: TRBD1
clone size: NA
V gene: TRBV19
J gene: TRBJ1-2
CDR3 protein: CASKGQSFYGYTF
CDR3 DNA: TGTGCCAGTAAGGGACAGTCCTTCTATGGCTACACCTTC

D gene: NA
clone size: NA
V gene: TRBV18
J gene: TRBJ1-1
CDR3 protein: CASSPPSRDSVTFF
CDR3 DNA: TGTGCCAGCTCCCCGCCAAGCCGGGACTCCGTAACTTTCTTT

D gene: NA
clone size: NA
V gene: TRBV14
J gene: TRBJ2-3
CDR3 protein: CASSQDRGTLTDTQYF
CDR3 DNA: TGTGCCAGCAGCCAAGATCGGGGGACCTTAACAGATACGCAGTATTTT

D gene: NA
clone size: NA
V gene: TRBV14
J gene: TRBJ1-1
CDR3 protein: CASSQRIGRGNTEAFF
CDR3 DNA: TGTGCCAGCAGCCAACGAATAGGAAGGGGGAACACTGAAGCTTTCTTT

D gene: TRBD1
clone size: few
V gene: TRBV5-1
J gene: TRBJ2-1
CDR3 protein: CASSYGTADNEQFF
CDR3 DNA: TGCGCCAGCAGCTATGGGACAGCTGACAATGAGCAGTTCTTC

D gene: NA
clone size: NA
V gene: TRBV7-2
J gene: TRBJ2-3
CDR3 protein: CASSEQDGSDTQYF
CDR3 DNA: TGTGCCAGCAGCGAGCAGGATGGCTCAGATACGCAGTATTTT

D gene: NA
clone size: NA
V gene: TRBV20-1
J gene: TRBJ2-5
CDR3 protein: CSAPRGETQYF
CDR3 DNA: TGCAGTGCTCCCCGAGGGGAGACCCAGTACTTC

D gene: NA
clone size: NA
V gene: TRBV10-3
J gene: TRBJ1-3
CDR3 protein: CAIKDRDIGNTIYF
CDR3 DNA: TGTGCCATCAAGGACAGAGACATCGGAAACACCATATATTTT

D gene: NA
clone size: NA
V gene: TRBV25-1
J gene: TRBJ2-2
CDR3 protein: CATSEWRGRSGELFF
CDR3 DNA: TGTGCCACATCAGAATGGAGGGGGCGTTCCGGGGAGCTGTTTTTT

D gene: TRBD1
clone size: NA
V gene: TRBV27
J gene: TRBJ2-1
CDR3 protein: CASSLWDRAYSYNEQFF
CDR3 DNA: TGTGCCAGCAGTTTATGGGACAGGGCTTACTCCTACAATGAGCAGTTCTTC

D gene: NA
clone size: NA
V gene: TRBV6-1
J gene: TRBJ2-3
CDR3 protein: CASSESVTDTQYF
CDR3 DNA: TGTGCCAGCAGTGAATCAGTCACAGATACGCAGTATTTT